The 9 T cell receptor beta chains listed next were all sequenced from one sample in a study of blood T cell repertoires in COVID-19. TCRdb keeps only in-frame clones here, not all; method: immunoSEQ multiplex PCR. The sample gives more than 85,000 clones, 85% to 90% of which show up once; around 4.5% is in the top ten. Sample: peripheral blood. These receptors originate from a man aged 50-60 years with acute or convalescent COVID-19.

This chain connects TRBV30 to TRBJ1-4; a possible D gene is TRBD1 (5 bases). V gave up 1 base and J gave up 7 bases, with 10 bases separating them. CDR1 is GTSNPN and CDR2 is SVGIG in the germline V gene (reference sequence). This CDR3 spans 13 amino acids. The chain's CDR3 is CAWSELGVEKLFF. In nucleotides, the CDR3 is TGTGCCTGGAGTGAGCTAGGGGTTGAAAAACTGTTTTTT.

The chain combines TRBV28 with TRBJ1-3, with D hard to call. This CDR3 comprises 14 residues. CDR1 and CDR2 (germline): MDHEN, SYDVKM. V lost 6 bases and J lost 3, with 12 bases in between. This chain's CDR3 is CASSLELHGNTIYF. The CDR3 DNA reads as TGTGCCAGCAGCCTCGAGTTGCATGGAAACACCATATATTTT.

This clone was seen a single time. The rearrangement links TRBV7-3 to TRBJ2-5, with D possibly TRBD1 on 6 matching bases. From germline, CDR1 is SGHTA and CDR2 FQGTGA. The ends were cut back, 5 bases at V and 2 bases at J, with 18 bases in the middle. The CDR3 consists of 16 residues. CDR3 protein: CASSLTGISRQETQYF. CDR3 bases: TGTGCCAGCAGCCTCACAGGGATTTCCAGACAAGAGACCCAGTACTTC. The whole variable domain, filled in from reference TRBV7-3 and TRBJ2-5, reads GAGVSQTPSNKVTEKGKYVELRCDPISGHTALYWYRQSLGQGPEFLIYFQGTGAADDSGLPNDRFFAVRPEGSVSTLKIQRTERGDSAVYLCASSLTGISRQETQYFGPGTRLLVL.

J is TRBJ2-7 and V is TRBV29-1, with no clear D. The CDR3 runs 12 residues. V dropped 0 bases and J dropped 4 bases, with 7 bases sitting between them. Germline V gene sequence: CDR1 SQVTM, CDR2 ANQGSEA. CDR3 region: CSVEESGYEQYF. CDR3 DNA: TGCAGCGTTGAAGAGTCCGGGTACGAGCAGTACTTC.

This clone was detected only once. V and J are TRBV5-6 and TRBJ2-1; 7 bases fit TRBD1. Trimming took 4 bases from V and 6 from J; bases not matched to a gene: 7. CDR1 is SGHDT, CDR2 YYEEEE, per germline. The length of the CDR3 is 14 residues. CDR3 protein: CASSLTTGPNEQFF. The CDR3 DNA sequence: TGTGCCAGCAGCCTAACGACAGGGCCCAATGAGCAGTTCTTC.

The V call is TRBV11-2, the J call TRBJ2-1; 9 bases map to TRBD2. Looked up from germline, CDR1 is SGHAT and CDR2 is FQNNGV. CDR3 length: 15 residues. V was pared by 6 bases and J by 6 bases, with 9 bases of the junction left unmatched. The CDR3 sequence is CASSPGTSFSNEQFF. CDR3 DNA sequence: TGTGCCAGCAGTCCCGGGACTAGCTTCTCCAATGAGCAGTTCTTC.

The CDR3 loop is CASSLTGLNTGELFF. CDR3 in DNA: TGTGCCAGCAGTCTGACAGGGTTGAACACCGGGGAGCTGTTTTTT. The rearrangement joins TRBV9 to TRBJ2-2, with TRBD1 identical over 7 bases. Germline assignment: CDR1 SGDLS and CDR2 YYNGEE. V dropped 5 bases and J dropped 1; count of bases not matched to a gene: 5. This CDR3 spans 15 amino acids. The variable domain in full, completed from reference TRBV9 and TRBJ2-2, reads DSGVTQTPKHLITATGQRVTLRCSPRSGDLSVYWYQQSLDQGLQFLIQYYNGEERAKGNILERFSAQQFPDLHSELNLSSLELGDSALYFCASSLTGLNTGELFFGEGSRLTVL.

V and J are TRBV2 and TRBJ2-7; a possible D gene is TRBD1 (7 bases). V dropped 7 bases and J dropped 3 bases, with 13 bases sitting between them. The CDR3 covers 13 residues. Per germline, CDR1 SNHLY and CDR2 FYNNEI. The CDR3, as DNA: TGTGCCAGCAAGACAGGGACTCTCTACGAGCAGTACTTC. Translating gives CASKTGTLYEQYF.

This clone has only a few counts. This chain uses TRBV30 with TRBJ1-3; 9 nucleotides align to TRBD1. V lost 5 bases, J lost 4 bases, and 9 bases stayed unmatched. The CDR3 sequence is 15 residues long. Germline assignment: CDR1 GTSNPN and CDR2 SVGIG (reference sequence). CDR3 protein: CAWSGTGLLGNTIYF. In nucleotides, the CDR3 is TGTGCCTGGTCCGGGACAGGGTTGTTGGGAAACACCATATATTTT.